The rows below give T cell receptor beta chains drawn from one sample of a study of blood T cell repertoires in COVID-19. Profiling relied on immunoSEQ multiplex PCR, and the TCRdb table lists in-frame clones only, not all of them. Of about 270,000 clones in the sample, about 89% were seen once. The sequenced sample consisted of peripheral blood. The receptors shown here come from a man aged 40-49 years with active or convalescent COVID-19. Both conserved end residues are part of each CDR3. The D gene is left open where the match is weak. Clone size, where shown, is once, few, many, or a class for clones that have expanded.

J: TRBJ2-7; V: TRBV10-3; size: .; D: .; DNA: TGTGCCATCAGTCCCCCTAGCGCCCACTACGAGCAGTACTTC; CDR3: CAISPPSAHYEQYF
J: TRBJ2-7; V: TRBV12-3/TRBV12-4; size: .; D: .; DNA: TGTGCCAGCCGGGATGGCTACGAGCAGTACTTC; CDR3: CASRDGYEQYF
J: TRBJ1-5; V: TRBV19; size: .; D: .; DNA: TGTGCCAGTAGTATGGACAGTCCCTTTAGCAATCAGCCCCAGCATTTT; CDR3: CASSMDSPFSNQPQHF
J: TRBJ1-5; V: TRBV21-1; size: .; D: .; DNA: TGTGCCAGCAGCAAAGTGGGGCCCCCCGGGACAGGGGGCCATCAGCCCCAGCATTTT; CDR3: CASSKVGPPGTGGHQPQHF
J: TRBJ1-1; V: TRBV2; size: .; D: TRBD1; DNA: TGTGCCAGCAACTTGGGACAGATGAACACTGAAGCTTTCTTT; CDR3: CASNLGQMNTEAFF
J: TRBJ2-1; V: TRBV7-9; size: .; D: .; DNA: TGTGCCAGCAGCTTCGGCGGGGGCGGATACAATGAGCAGTTCTTC; CDR3: CASSFGGGGYNEQFF
J: TRBJ2-1; V: TRBV27; size: .; D: TRBD2; DNA: TGTGCCAGCAGCCCCGGGACTAGGGTCGGGAATGAGCAGTTCTTC; CDR3: CASSPGTRVGNEQFF
J: TRBJ1-5; V: TRBV6-5; size: once; D: .; DNA: TGTGCCAGCGAAACAGGACGGCGGAGCAATCAGCCCCAGCATTTT; CDR3: CASETGRRSNQPQHF
J: TRBJ2-5; V: TRBV9; size: .; D: .; DNA: TGTGCCAGCAGCGTGTTCCCGGGAGCCGAGACCCAGTACTTC; CDR3: CASSVFPGAETQYF
J: TRBJ2-2; V: TRBV19; size: few; D: .; DNA: TGTGCCAGTAGTATACGGGGACATCCGGGCACCGGGGAGCTGTTTTTT; CDR3: CASSIRGHPGTGELFF
J: TRBJ2-3; V: TRBV12-3/TRBV12-4; size: .; D: .; DNA: TGTGCCAGCAGTTTATATTTCACAGATACGCAGTATTTT; CDR3: CASSLYFTDTQYF
J: TRBJ1-1; V: TRBV30; size: .; D: .; DNA: TGTGCCTGGAGTGCCGGACAGTTGAACACTGAAGCTTTCTTT; CDR3: CAWSAGQLNTEAFF
J: TRBJ1-2; V: TRBV5-5; size: .; D: .; DNA: TGTGCCAGCAGCTTTGGGAGAGCTAACTATGGCTACACCTTC; CDR3: CASSFGRANYGYTF
J: TRBJ1-5; V: TRBV28; size: .; D: .; DNA: TGTGCCGCCGGAACAGGGCGCAATCAGCCCCAGCATTTT; CDR3: CAAGTGRNQPQHF
J: TRBJ2-3; V: TRBV5-4; size: .; D: TRBD2; DNA: TGTGCCAGCAGCTTGGTCGGCGGGGGGTCAGATACGCAGTATTTT; CDR3: CASSLVGGGSDTQYF
J: TRBJ2-1; V: TRBV5-1; size: .; D: .; DNA: TGCGCCAGCAGGGATCAGGCGGGCGGGGATGAGCAGTTCTTC; CDR3: CASRDQAGGDEQFF
J: TRBJ2-1; V: TRBV9; size: .; D: TRBD2; DNA: TGTGCCAGCAGCGTCGCAGCGGGGGAGTACAATGAGCAGTTCTTC; CDR3: CASSVAAGEYNEQFF
J: TRBJ1-5; V: TRBV27; size: .; D: .; DNA: TGTGCCAGCAGTTTATCGTTCGGCAGGGTCCCCAATCAGCCCCAGCATTTT; CDR3: CASSLSFGRVPNQPQHF
J: TRBJ2-2; V: TRBV5-1; size: .; D: .; DNA: TGCGCCAGCAGGCCCCCTGGTGGACTCGAAGGGGAGCTGTTTTTT; CDR3: CASRPPGGLEGELFF
J: TRBJ2-1; V: TRBV11-2; size: .; D: TRBD1; DNA: TGTGCCAGCAGCCGCCCCGGACAGGACTACAATGAGCAGTTCTTC; CDR3: CASSRPGQDYNEQFF
J: TRBJ2-1; V: TRBV5-1; size: .; D: .; DNA: TGCGCCAGCAGCTTGGCGTTCTACAATGAGCAGTTCTTC; CDR3: CASSLAFYNEQFF
J: TRBJ1-5; V: TRBV30; size: .; D: .; DNA: TGTGCCTGGAGTGAGGGAGTTCAGCCCCAGCATTTT; CDR3: CAWSEGVQPQHF
J: TRBJ2-1; V: TRBV29-1; size: .; D: .; DNA: TGCAGCGTTGAGCCAGGGCTTGGTGAGCAGTTCTTC; CDR3: CSVEPGLGEQFF
J: TRBJ1-2; V: TRBV5-8; size: .; D: TRBD1; DNA: TGTGCCAGCAGCTTGGCCGGGACAGGGGTCTATGGCTACACCTTC; CDR3: CASSLAGTGVYGYTF
J: TRBJ1-1; V: TRBV6-5; size: few; D: .; DNA: TGTGCCAGCAGTTTGACATTGGGCACTGAAGCTTTCTTT; CDR3: CASSLTLGTEAFF
J: TRBJ1-1; V: TRBV14; size: .; D: .; DNA: TGTGCCAGCAGCCAAGGTGGCGGTGCTTTCTTT; CDR3: CASSQGGGAFF
J: TRBJ2-5; V: TRBV19; size: .; D: TRBD2; DNA: TGTGCCAGTACGGCCGGGGGGGCCATAGAGACCCAGTACTTC; CDR3: CASTAGGAIETQYF
J: TRBJ1-2; V: TRBV19; size: .; D: TRBD1; DNA: TGTGCCAGTAGTCCTCGCAGGGGGCTTGGCTACACCTTC; CDR3: CASSPRRGLGYTF
J: TRBJ2-2; V: TRBV2; size: .; D: .; DNA: TGTGCCAGCAGTGCGAGTCCGCCCGGGGAGCTGTTTTTT; CDR3: CASSASPPGELFF
J: TRBJ2-7; V: TRBV11-2; size: .; D: .; DNA: TGTGCCAGCAGCTTAGATCGAGGTTCTGGCTACGAGCAGTACTTC; CDR3: CASSLDRGSGYEQYF
J: TRBJ2-5; V: TRBV11-2; size: medium-sized; D: TRBD2; DNA: TGTGCCAGCAGCCCTCGACTAGCGGGGTCAGAGACCCAGTACTTC; CDR3: CASSPRLAGSETQYF
J: TRBJ2-1; V: TRBV9; size: .; D: .; DNA: TGTGCCAGCAGCGACGAGCGTTATGAGCAGTTCTTC; CDR3: CASSDERYEQFF
J: TRBJ2-1; V: TRBV5-1; size: .; D: TRBD2; DNA: TGCGCCAGCAGCTTGATGGGACTAGCGGAGATACGCTACAATGAGCAGTTCTTC; CDR3: CASSLMGLAEIRYNEQFF
J: TRBJ2-7; V: TRBV5-1; size: .; D: .; DNA: TGCGCCAGCAGCGCGGCCACTAGTTACGAGCAGTACTTC; CDR3: CASSAATSYEQYF
J: TRBJ1-2; V: TRBV21-1; size: .; D: .; DNA: TGTGCCAGCAGCAAAGTAGACAGGGGCAGGTATGGCTACACCTTC; CDR3: CASSKVDRGRYGYTF
J: TRBJ1-5; V: TRBV6-1; size: .; D: .; DNA: TGTGCCAGCAGTGAAGGTGGAGGGGATCAGCCCCAGCATTTT; CDR3: CASSEGGGDQPQHF
J: TRBJ1-5; V: TRBV7-2; size: .; D: .; DNA: TGTGCCACCCGGGGGGGTAGCAATCAGCCCCAGCATTTT; CDR3: CATRGGSNQPQHF
J: TRBJ2-3; V: TRBV7-3; size: .; D: TRBD1; DNA: TGTGCCAGCAGCGTACAGGGGTCCCTCACAGATACGCAGTATTTT; CDR3: CASSVQGSLTDTQYF
J: TRBJ2-1; V: TRBV5-1; size: .; D: TRBD2; DNA: TGCGCCAGCAGCTTTGACGGGGGGTACAATGAGCAGTTCTTC; CDR3: CASSFDGGYNEQFF
J: TRBJ2-5; V: TRBV3-1/TRBV3-2; size: .; D: TRBD1; DNA: TGTGCCAGCAGTCGAAGGACAGGGATAAGGCAAGAGACCCAGTACTTC; CDR3: CASSRRTGIRQETQYF
J: TRBJ1-5; V: TRBV3-1/TRBV3-2; size: .; D: .; DNA: TGTGCCAGCAGCCAAGGATCAGGGGCCAATCAGCCCCAGCATTTT; CDR3: CASSQGSGANQPQHF
J: TRBJ1-1; V: TRBV5-5; size: .; D: .; DNA: TGTGCCAGCAGCTTGAGCACGGGGATGAACACTGAAGCTTTCTTT; CDR3: CASSLSTGMNTEAFF
J: TRBJ1-6; V: TRBV6-5; size: .; D: TRBD1; DNA: TGTGCCAGCAGTTACTCCGCGACAGGGTCGCATTCACCCCTCCACTTT; CDR3: CASSYSATGSHSPLHF
J: TRBJ2-3; V: TRBV7-2; size: .; D: TRBD2; DNA: TGTGCCAGCAGCTTAGTGGCGGGGGGTCGCACAGATACGCAGTATTTT; CDR3: CASSLVAGGRTDTQYF
J: TRBJ1-1; V: TRBV11-3; size: .; D: TRBD1; DNA: TGTGCCAGCAGCACAGGGACAGGGGAAGCTTTCTTT; CDR3: CASSTGTGEAFF
J: TRBJ2-7; V: TRBV9; size: .; D: .; DNA: TGTGCCAGCAGCGTAGAGGCTCTGACAGTAATCTACGAGCAGTACTTC; CDR3: CASSVEALTVIYEQYF
J: TRBJ1-4; V: TRBV6-1; size: .; D: TRBD1; DNA: TGTGCCAGCAGTGGTAGGACAGGGCAAATGGGGGAAAAACTGTTTTTT; CDR3: CASSGRTGQMGEKLFF
J: TRBJ2-7; V: TRBV5-1; size: .; D: .; DNA: TGCGCCAGCAGCTACCCGGAACCGGCGAGGCCCTACGAGCAGTACTTC; CDR3: CASSYPEPARPYEQYF